This TCR beta chain was documented in a study of cytomegalovirus exposure and HLA in healthy donors. Notes on the study in general: By HLA locus, TCR association rates varied in a later analysis, with DRB1 showing the most and HLA-C the fewest.

This CDR3 is built from 14 residues. Trimming left V 0 bases short and J 2 bases short, with 8 bases between. The germline gives CDR1 SGHRS, CDR2 YFSETQ. Regarding this clone: Its specificity is not known.

The study ran its PCR with 60 Vbeta and 13 Jbeta primers. The assay was immunoSEQ multiplex PCR, and TCRdb's table has in-frame clones only and misses some. The table has over 150,000 clones, about four fifths seen once. J is TRBJ2-5 and V is TRBV5-1; no firm D call. This receptor was obtained from a woman in her fifties or sixties in good health and CMV-seronegative. The specimen sequenced was PBMCs. This CDR3 is CASSLAEVQETQYF. In DNA, the CDR3 is TGCGCCAGCAGCTTGGCTGAGGTTCAAGAGACCCAGTACTTC.